This TCR beta chain was profiled in a study of shared clonotypes between healthy human individuals. General study findings and limits: Among a few donors, approximately 5% of naive CD4 clonotypes were found in common.

The CDR3 is 15 amino acids. CDR1 SEHNR and CDR2 FQNEAQ come from the germline V gene (reference sequence). V was shortened by 4 bases and J by 4 bases, with 16 bases between the two germline ends. Profiled with immunoSEQ multiplex PCR; TCRdb holds only in-frame clones, not every one. Of 850,000 to 1,100,000 clones listed, approximately 80% are singletons. A few counts support this clone. The antigen remains unidentified. The material sequenced was memory CD4+ T cells from PBMCs. Regarding subset: CD45RA-negative fraction. J is TRBJ2-5 and V is TRBV7-9; either TRBD1 or TRBD2 may supply D (6 bases each). The receptor's source is a man younger than 35 in good health. Some clones in this sample may be carry-over from other donors' samples. As DNA, the CDR3 is TGTGCCAGCAGCTCCCGGGGGCATCGGGGAGAGACCCAGTACTTC. Residues: CASSSRGHRGETQYF.